Given below is one T cell receptor beta chain in context. What it recognizes is unknown. These data come from a study of cytotoxic CD8 clonotypes in ibrutinib-treated CLL. The study's findings and limits: Different sampling times were used for sustained-remission and progressing patients. Clonality was higher at ibrutinib response and returned toward baseline at progression. Clonality (at baseline) was higher than in age-matched healthy donors and tracked circulating CD8+ T-cell counts.

Some clones are missing from TCRdb's copy, which holds only in-frame ones; the method was immunoSEQ multiplex PCR. The profile shows around 310,000 clones, almost 80% of them singletons. This CDR3 contains 17 residues. V dropped 1 base and J dropped 0; count of bases not matched to a gene: 8. The V gene's germline CDR1 is LGHNA and CDR2 YNFKEQ. The chain is built from TRBV4-2 and TRBJ2-7; TRBD2 matches 8 bases. The receptor comes from a human donor with chronic lymphocytic leukemia. The sequences come from PBMCs, collected before ibrutinib treatment. CDR3 residues: CASSQVSVAGTSYEQYF. CDR3 in DNA: TGTGCCAGCAGCCAAGTGTCGGTAGCGGGGACCTCCTACGAGCAGTACTTC.